A single sample gave rise to the 23 T cell receptor beta chains below, sequenced in a study of tumor T cells in aggressive B-cell lymphoma. The table came from immunoSEQ multiplex PCR; TCRdb's copy has only in-frame clones and leaves some out. The profile shows 2,500 to 4,000 clones, 82% of them singletons. The material sequenced was tumor tissue. All receptors derive from an adult with diffuse large B cell lymphoma.

The chain couples TRBV5-4 to TRBJ2-7; 9 positions match TRBD1. This CDR3 spans 15 amino acids. CDR1 is SGHNT, CDR2 YYREEE, per germline (reference sequence). The V segment lost 2 bases and the J segment 6 bases; nucleotides outside the gene matches: 9. Here the CDR3 reads CASSFISGQGVEQYF. The CDR3 coding sequence is TGTGCCAGCAGCTTTATTTCGGGACAGGGAGTCGAGCAGTACTTC.

Only one count was recorded for this clone. The chain combines TRBV11-2 with TRBJ1-6; D unresolved. Germline lookup yields CDR1 SGHAT and CDR2 FQNNGV. Trimming shortened V by 1 base and J by 6 bases, and 7 bases separated the two germline ends. This CDR3 region has 14 residues. The CDR3 here is CASSLAQINSPLHF. The CDR3 DNA sequence: TGTGCCAGCAGCTTAGCACAGATTAATTCACCCCTCCACTTT.

The chain combines TRBV6-5 with TRBJ1-2, with unresolved D. This CDR3 has 13 amino acids. The germline V gene encodes CDR1 MNHEY and CDR2 SVGAGI. Trimming left V 6 bases short and J 0 bases short, with 8 bases between. The CDR3 spells CASSRDPNYGYTF. CDR3 DNA sequence: TGTGCCAGCAGCCGGGATCCTAACTATGGCTACACCTTC.

The chain is built from TRBV19 and TRBJ1-2; 7 bases agree with TRBD1. Unmatched junction bases numbered 19, after V lost 6 bases and J lost 6 bases. The CDR3 is made up of 17 amino acids. CDR1 and CDR2 (germline): LNHDA, SQIVND (reference sequence). The CDR3 spells CASRYLGTEGWSHGYTF. For the CDR3, the DNA is TGTGCCAGTAGATACCTTGGGACAGAGGGCTGGAGCCATGGCTACACCTTC.

The chain uses TRBV6-5 and TRBJ2-5; D gene ambiguous. The V gene lost 0 bases and the J gene lost 3 bases, with 14 bases spanning the gap. The CDR3 spans 16 residues. CDR1 is MNHEY, CDR2 SVGAGI, per germline. CDR3 DNA sequence: TGTGCCAGCAGTTACTCTCCTCTTCGCAGCGAAGAGACCCAGTACTTC. This gives the protein CASSYSPLRSEETQYF.

A note on this clone: Other DNA sequences from this sample encode an identical CDR3 as well. This chain uses TRBV11-2 with TRBJ2-5, with 7 bases that match TRBD2. The CDR3 has 14 amino acids. J was trimmed by 2 bases and V by 6 bases; bases with no gene match: 6. Germline V gives CDR1 SGHAT, CDR2 FQNNGV. The DNA for the CDR3 is TGTGCCAGCAGTCCCCCCGGGGGGCAAGAGACCCAGTACTTC. Amino acid sequence: CASSPPGGQETQYF.

The rearrangement links TRBV19 to TRBJ2-7; D perhaps matches TRBD1 (6 bases). The V end was cut by 10 bases, the J end by 0 bases, with 16 bases between. The CDR3 contains 14 residues. CDR1 and CDR2 (germline): LNHDA, SQIVND (reference sequence). CDR3 in DNA: TGTGCCACCGCCAGGGGACGGGGCTCCTACGAGCAGTACTTC. It is translated as CATARGRGSYEQYF. Variable domain in full (rest from reference TRBV19 and TRBJ2-7): DGGITQSPKYLFRKEGQNVTLSCEQNLNHDAMYWYRQDPGQGLRLIYYSQIVNDFQKGDIAEGYSVSREKKESFPLTVTSAQKNPTAFYLCATARGRGSYEQYFGPGTRLTVT.

This clone appeared a single time. In DNA, the CDR3 is TGTGCCAGTAGTCGACAGAACTACGAAAAACTGTTTTTT. Translated, it gives CASSRQNYEKLFF. The chain carries TRBV19 and TRBJ1-4; tentatively, D is TRBD1 (5 bases). The CDR3 sequence is 13 residues long. Germline V gives CDR1 LNHDA, CDR2 SQIVND (reference sequence). Trimming left V 5 bases short and J 8 bases short, with 12 bases between.

Of note for this clone: Other DNA variants within this sample encode the same CDR3. The J gene is TRBJ1-6, the V gene TRBV2; 7 bases line up with TRBD1. In germline, CDR1 is SNHLY, CDR2 FYNNEI. The CDR3 runs 13 residues. Trimming at V came to 5 bases and at J to 10 bases, leaving 5 bases not matched to a gene. CDR3 sequence (DNA): TGTGCCAGCAGTCGGGACAGATCCTCACCCCTCCACTTT. It codes for CASSRDRSSPLHF.

This chain uses TRBV5-6 with TRBJ2-7; D may be TRBD1 (7 bases). The CDR3 length is 14 residues. Trimming stripped 4 bases from V and 6 bases from J, with 17 bases between. From germline, CDR1 is SGHDT and CDR2 YYEEEE. This CDR3 reads CASSPMAGGLEQYF. The DNA for the CDR3 is TGTGCCAGCAGCCCCATGGCAGGGGGGCTCGAGCAGTACTTC.

The chain employs TRBV14 and TRBJ2-7, with D uncertain. The V end lost 4 bases, the J end lost 2 bases, and 9 bases lay between the germline ends. Germline V gene data show CDR1 as SGHDN and CDR2 as FVKESK. The CDR3 covers 13 residues. CDR3 DNA: TGTGCCAGCAGCCGAGGCAGCCCCTACGAGCAGTACTTC. Translation gives CASSRGSPYEQYF.

The CDR3: CSVVLAGGHNEQFF. CDR3 DNA: TGCAGCGTTGTCCTAGCGGGGGGCCACAATGAGCAGTTCTTC. J is TRBJ2-1 and V is TRBV29-1; TRBD2 matches at 11 bases. This CDR3 has 14 residues. CDR1 is SQVTM, CDR2 ANQGSEA, per germline. V dropped 4 bases and J dropped 5; count of bases not matched to a gene: 4.

Points on this clone: The identical CDR3 is also encoded by other nucleotide sequences in the sample. The V and J genes are TRBV2 and TRBJ1-6, with D maybe TRBD1 (5 bases). Trimming took 8 bases from V and 6 from J, leaving 14 bases between them. Per germline, CDR1 SNHLY and CDR2 FYNNEI. This CDR3 comprises 14 residues. The CDR3 DNA follows: TGTGCCAGCGAATCGGGGGGGGTTAATTCACCCCTCCACTTT. Protein sequence: CASESGGVNSPLHF.

J is TRBJ1-3 and V is TRBV6-1, with 7 bases that match TRBD1. Germline-derived CDR1 and CDR2 are MNHNS and SASEGT. The ends lost 6 bases at V and 0 bases at J; junction bases unmatched: 5. The CDR3 extends over 15 amino acids. CDR3 DNA sequence: TGTGCCAGCAGGGGGACAGTCGCCTCTGGAAACACCATATATTTT. Amino acid sequence: CASRGTVASGNTIYF.

This clone showed up just a few times. The chain employs TRBV19 and TRBJ2-1; 7 bases are a match to TRBD2. V was pared by 9 bases and J by 6 bases, with 2 bases of the junction left unmatched. The CDR3 sequence is 11 residues long. CDR1 and CDR2 from the germline V gene are LNHDA and SQIVND (reference sequence). The CDR3 region is CASGTTNEQFF. Here the CDR3 DNA reads TGTGCCAGCGGGACTACCAATGAGCAGTTCTTC.

The V and J genes are TRBV6-6 and TRBJ2-7, with a possible D match to TRBD1 (5 bases). CDR1 and CDR2 from the germline V gene are MNHNY and SVGAGI (reference sequence). The V gene lost 0 bases and the J gene lost 7 bases, with 7 bases spanning the gap. The CDR3 totals 12 residues. This CDR3 is CASSYSKGEQYF. DNA for the CDR3: TGTGCCAGCAGTTACTCGAAGGGGGAGCAGTACTTC.

The V and J genes are TRBV2 and TRBJ1-3, with TRBD1 matching over 7 bases. The CDR3 totals 15 residues. V lost 11 bases and J lost 1; bases outside the gene matches: 11. Germline V lookup: CDR1 SNHLY, CDR2 FYNNEI. CDR3 DNA: TGTGCCGTCTTAAGGGGGCAAGTTTCTGGAAACACCATATATTTT. This translates into CAVLRGQVSGNTIYF.

The rearrangement links TRBV2 to TRBJ1-2; D may be TRBD1 (5 bases). From germline, CDR1 is SNHLY and CDR2 FYNNEI. The V end lost 8 bases, the J end lost 7 bases, and 11 bases lay between the germline ends. The CDR3 is 11 residues long. The CDR3 spells CASPGLFGYTF. CDR3 in DNA: TGTGCCAGCCCAGGGTTGTTTGGCTACACCTTC.

The genes are TRBV18 and TRBJ2-5; weak D call: TRBD2 (5 bases). Trimming cost V 0 bases and J 9 bases, with 17 bases left between them. The CDR3 is 15 amino acids. Germline lookup yields CDR1 KGHSH and CDR2 LQKENI. For the CDR3, the DNA is TGTGCCAGCTCACCACCGGAGGTCAGAATGGGTGCCCAGTACTTC. This encodes CASSPPEVRMGAQYF.

The J gene is TRBJ1-4, the V gene TRBV18; D not resolved. Looked up from germline, CDR1 is KGHSH and CDR2 is LQKENI. The CDR3 totals 14 residues. The V end lost 6 bases, the J end lost 3 bases, and 11 bases lay between the germline ends. The CDR3 DNA sequence: TGTGCCAGCTCGTACACAGCTTCTAATGAAAAACTGTTTTTT. Translating it yields CASSYTASNEKLFF. Full variable domain (outside the CDR3, taken from reference TRBV18 and TRBJ1-4): NAGVMQNPRHLVRRRGQEARLRCSPMKGHSHVYWYRQLPEEGLKFMVYLQKENIIDESGMPKERFSAEFPKEGPSILRIQQVVRGDSAAYFCASSYTASNEKLFFGSGTQLSVL.

The chain combines TRBV6-5 with TRBJ1-1, with unresolved D. This CDR3 region has 14 residues. CDR1 is MNHEY and CDR2 is SVGAGI in the germline V gene. Deletions cut 3 bases from V and 11 bases from J, with 19 bases between. CDR3 sequence (DNA): TGTGCCAGCAGTTATTATTCATCCTCGGGGTATGCTTTCTTT. Protein: CASSYYSSSGYAFF.

This chain joins TRBV5-1 and TRBJ2-7; TRBD1 agrees at 7 bases. Trimming at V came to 3 bases and at J to 7 bases, leaving 10 bases not matched to a gene. The CDR3 has 14 residues. Germline V lookup: CDR1 SGHRS, CDR2 YFSETQ. This CDR3 reads CASSYPGTDGEQYF. DNA of the CDR3: TGCGCCAGCAGCTACCCCGGGACAGATGGGGAGCAGTACTTC.

The chain links TRBV27 to TRBJ2-3; 8 bases agree with TRBD1. The length of the CDR3 is 20 residues. The J segment lost 0 bases and the V segment lost 2 bases, leaving 16 bases of the junction unmatched. Germline V gives CDR1 MNHEY, CDR2 SMNVEV (reference sequence). DNA for the CDR3: TGTGCCAGCAGTTTAGGACAGGGTTGGGCCGGAATCCCTAGCACAGATACGCAGTATTTT. Its translation: CASSLGQGWAGIPSTDTQYF.